The rows below give T cell receptor beta chains drawn from one sample of a study of early stage breast cancer tumors. Profiling relied on immunoSEQ multiplex PCR, and the TCRdb table lists in-frame clones only, not all of them. The repertoire consists of about 41,000 clones, with around 73% occurring once and the leading ten covering about 7.8%. Sequences were obtained from blood. The receptors were sampled from a person in their fifties with breast cancer. The CDR3 runs from the conserved cysteine through the conserved F or W. A D gene is named only where the DNA matches it firmly. Clone size is shown for a subset of rows, as once, few, many or a class of expanded clone.

CDR3aa	CDR3nt	abundance	j_gene	d_gene	v_gene
CASSSGENQPQHF	TGCGCCAGCAGCTCGGGGGAGAATCAGCCCCAGCATTTT	NA	TRBJ1-5	NA	TRBV5-1
CASSQHEQGGREKLFF	TGTGCCAGCAGCCAACATGAGCAGGGAGGGAGAGAAAAACTGTTTTTT	NA	TRBJ1-4	NA	TRBV7-2
CASSPSTGTLTEAFF	TGTGCCAGCAGCCCATCAACAGGGACCCTCACTGAAGCTTTCTTT	few	TRBJ1-1	NA	TRBV2
CASSLGYEAPGYTF	TGCGCCAGCAGCTTGGGTTACGAAGCTCCTGGCTACACCTTC	few	TRBJ1-2	NA	TRBV5-1
CSVGTGNQPQHF	TGCAGCGTCGGGACAGGGAATCAGCCCCAGCATTTT	NA	TRBJ1-5	TRBD1	TRBV29-1
CASRARGSRDQPQHF	TGTGCCAGCAGGGCCCGGGGGTCCCGAGATCAGCCCCAGCATTTT	NA	TRBJ1-5	NA	TRBV6-5
CASSSTSEPQHF	TGTGCCAGCAGCTCCACGTCGGAGCCCCAGCATTTT	NA	TRBJ1-5	NA	TRBV7-9
CASSEWDRTNEKLFF	TGTGCCAGCAGTGAATGGGACAGGACTAATGAAAAACTGTTTTTT	NA	TRBJ1-4	TRBD1	TRBV6-1
CASSVFSGGLTGELFF	TGTGCCAGCAGCGTATTTAGCGGGGGGTTGACCGGGGAGCTGTTTTTT	NA	TRBJ2-2	TRBD2	TRBV9
CASSQGLSQDYEQYF	TGCGCCAGCAGCCAAGGGCTCAGCCAGGACTACGAGCAGTACTTC	NA	TRBJ2-7	NA	TRBV4-1
CASSQGRQDNQPQHF	TGTGCCAGCAGCCAAGGGCGGCAAGATAATCAGCCCCAGCATTTT	NA	TRBJ1-5	NA	TRBV4-2
CASSFWENYGYTF	TGTGCCAGCAGCTTCTGGGAGAACTATGGCTACACCTTC	NA	TRBJ1-2	NA	TRBV7-8
CASRPTGDSNQPQHF	TGCGCCAGCAGGCCTACAGGGGATAGCAATCAGCCCCAGCATTTT	NA	TRBJ1-5	TRBD1	TRBV5-1
CASSFTGGGGANVLTF	TGTGCCAGCAGCTTCACAGGGGGCGGTGGGGCCAACGTCCTGACTTTC	NA	TRBJ2-6	TRBD1	TRBV11-3
CAISESRGGDTQYF	TGTGCCATCAGTGAGTCGCGGGGGGGAGATACGCAGTATTTT	NA	TRBJ2-3	TRBD2	TRBV10-3
CASSNWVGPGKNYEQYF	TGTGCCAGCAGCAATTGGGTAGGACCGGGAAAAAACTACGAGCAGTACTTC	NA	TRBJ2-7	NA	TRBV7-2
CASSLGASGIYNEQFF	TGTGCCAGCAGCTTAGGGGCTAGCGGGATCTACAATGAGCAGTTCTTC	NA	TRBJ2-1	TRBD2	TRBV7-8
CASSPGHTNTEAFF	TGCGCCAGCAGCCCGGGTCACACGAACACTGAAGCTTTCTTT	NA	TRBJ1-1	NA	TRBV5-1
CASSADDRVDGYTF	TGTGCCAGCAGCGCGGATGACAGGGTGGATGGCTACACCTTC	NA	TRBJ1-2	TRBD1	TRBV9
CASSLGGRGTYEQYF	TGTGCCAGCAGCCTCGGTGGGAGGGGCACCTACGAGCAGTACTTC	NA	TRBJ2-7	TRBD2	TRBV9
CAWSVSGGPAFHF	TGTGCCTGGAGTGTATCGGGGGGCCCCGCTTTCCATTTT	few	TRBJ1-5	NA	TRBV30
CASSLGNSNQHF	TGTGCCAGCAGCTTGGGTAACTCGAACCAGCATTTT	NA	TRBJ1-5	NA	TRBV5-6
CSVAWGRTDTQYF	TGCAGCGTTGCGTGGGGGCGCACAGATACGCAGTATTTT	NA	TRBJ2-3	NA	TRBV29-1
CAISESGTGPQPQHF	TGTGCCATCAGTGAGTCCGGGACAGGGCCACAGCCCCAGCATTTT	NA	TRBJ1-5	TRBD1	TRBV10-3
CASSFGQTYNEQFF	TGCGCCAGCAGCTTCGGACAAACCTACAATGAGCAGTTCTTC	NA	TRBJ2-1	NA	TRBV5-1
CAWSGSSVGKLFF	TGTGCCTGGAGTGGTTCAAGTGTCGGAAAACTGTTTTTT	NA	TRBJ1-4	NA	TRBV30
CASSIERGRDNQPQHF	TGTGCCAGTAGTATAGAAAGGGGGAGGGATAATCAGCCCCAGCATTTT	few	TRBJ1-5	NA	TRBV19
CASRPGSSGELFF	TGTGCCAGCAGACCGGGGTCCAGCGGGGAGCTGTTTTTT	few	TRBJ2-2	NA	TRBV5-4
CATATAGELFF	TGTGCCACCGCGACAGCCGGGGAGCTGTTTTTT	few	TRBJ2-2	NA	TRBV6-5
CASSEARGGTSGVGELFF	TGTGCCAGCAGTGAAGCGCGGGGGGGGACTAGCGGTGTCGGGGAGCTGTTTTTT	few	TRBJ2-2	TRBD2	TRBV6-1
CASSYMQTGNTIYF	TGTGCCAGCAGTTACATGCAGACTGGAAACACCATATATTTT	NA	TRBJ1-3	NA	TRBV6-5
CASSLQGYTEAFF	TGTGCCAGCAGTTTACAGGGTTATACTGAAGCTTTCTTT	NA	TRBJ1-1	NA	TRBV27
CASSATGDQPQHF	TGTGCCAGCAGCGCCACGGGGGATCAGCCCCAGCATTTT	NA	TRBJ1-5	NA	TRBV9
CASSNRGIETQYF	TGTGCCAGCAGCAACCGGGGGATCGAGACCCAGTACTTC	NA	TRBJ2-5	NA	TRBV11-2
CASGGQRGYNEQFF	TGTGCTAGTGGTGGACAGAGAGGATACAATGAGCAGTTCTTC	few	TRBJ2-1	NA	TRBV12-5
CASSFWTGGGYTF	TGTGCCAGCAGTTTCTGGACAGGGGGTGGCTACACCTTC	NA	TRBJ1-2	TRBD1	TRBV6-5
CASSMGTSAYTDTQYF	TGTGCCAGCAGCATGGGGACTAGCGCCTACACAGATACGCAGTATTTT	once	TRBJ2-3	TRBD2	TRBV7-3
CASSSPGTSGSNDYYTQYF	TGTGCCAGCAGCTCACCCGGGACTAGCGGGAGCAACGATTACTATACGCAGTATTTT	NA	TRBJ2-3	TRBD2	TRBV7-3
CASSRLPRTGNTEAFF	TGTGCCAGCAGTCGACTGCCTCGGACAGGTAACACTGAAGCTTTCTTT	NA	TRBJ1-1	TRBD1	TRBV2
CASSLDSGQGAEGYTF	TGCGCCAGCAGCTTGGATAGTGGGCAGGGGGCTGAAGGCTACACCTTC	NA	TRBJ1-2	TRBD1	TRBV5-1
CASSLIRPGDTQYF	TGTGCCAGCAGTTTAATCAGGCCTGGAGATACGCAGTATTTT	NA	TRBJ2-3	NA	TRBV27
CASSLGGLGVYEQYF	TGTGCCAGCAGCTTAGGGGGACTAGGGGTCTACGAGCAGTACTTC	NA	TRBJ2-7	TRBD2	TRBV7-2
CSVPGGPNTEAFF	TGCAGCGTTCCAGGGGGACCGAACACTGAAGCTTTCTTT	few	TRBJ1-1	TRBD1	TRBV29-1
CASSDGLRGGIDEQFF	TGCGCCAGCAGTGATGGATTACGGGGGGGCATCGATGAGCAGTTCTTC	once	TRBJ2-1	TRBD2	TRBV10-2
CATRTGGALNTQYF	TGTGCCACCCGGACAGGGGGCGCGTTAAATACGCAGTATTTT	NA	TRBJ2-3	TRBD1	TRBV19
CASSLGQNSGNTIYF	TGCGCCAGCAGCTTGGGACAAAACTCTGGAAACACCATATATTTT	NA	TRBJ1-3	NA	TRBV5-1
CASSSSGFGNQPQHF	TGTGCCAGCAGCTCCTCGGGGTTTGGCAATCAGCCCCAGCATTTT	NA	TRBJ1-5	NA	TRBV11-3
CASSGRPGTGDDTGELFF	TGTGCCAGCAGCGGCCGGCCCGGGACAGGGGACGACACCGGGGAGCTGTTTTTT	once	TRBJ2-2	TRBD1	TRBV7-9
CASSSSLQEQYF	TGTGCCAGCAGCTCCTCCCTTCAGGAGCAGTACTTC	NA	TRBJ2-7	NA	TRBV7-9